The 14 T cell receptor beta chains presented below share a single source sample, sequenced in a study of CD8+CD57+ T cells in acquired aplastic anemia. The use of genomic DNA as template underpinned the TCR beta VDJ and CDR3 profiling. MiXCR, applied by TCRdb to the reads, yields one record per CDR3 protein. Among 450,000 to 600,000 distinct CDR3 sequences listed, around 30% were seen once. Whoever was chosen for sequencing had shown CD8+CD57+ cell expansion by flow cytometry. Sequencing was carried out using sorted CD4+, CD8+, or CD8+CD57+ T cells (not recorded which) from PBMCs. Receptor source: a human donor with aplastic anemia.

This clonotype was counted between two and nine times. This rearrangement joins TRBV20-1 to TRBJ2-7; no clear D. The CDR3 length is 13 residues. The V gene lost 2 bases and the J gene lost 0 bases, with 8 bases spanning the gap. The germline gives CDR1 DFQATT, CDR2 SNEGSKA (reference sequence). This chain's CDR3 is CSARSRSSYEQYF. The CDR3 DNA is TGCAGTGCTAGATCCAGGAGCTCCTACGAGCAGTACTTC.

Details on this clonotype: Since a much larger clone is just one base distant, this may be a read error. This rearrangement joins TRBV20-1 to TRBJ1-2; tentative D call: TRBD1 (5 bases). The CDR3 covers 14 residues. The V gene lost 4 bases and the J gene lost 7 bases, with 19 bases spanning the gap. Germline loops: CDR1 DFQATT, CDR2 SNEGSKA (reference sequence). CDR3 sequence (DNA): TGCAGTGCTACTTCCCCCGGGCAGGGTCGTGGCTACACCTTC. Its translation: CSATSPGQGRGYTF.

This clonotype was observed many times. The DNA of the CDR3 is TGCAGTGCTACGGACAGGATGGAAGAGACCCAGTACTTC. This gives the protein CSATDRMEETQYF. The chain recombines TRBV20-1 with TRBJ2-5, with 7 bases matching TRBD1. The CDR3 length is 13 residues. With 4 bases clipped from V and 3 bases from J, the junction kept 5 bases outside the gene matches. Per the germline V gene, CDR1 is DFQATT and CDR2 is SNEGSKA (reference sequence).

As to this clonotype: A junction boundary mismatches the germline segment, possibly from a read error. V gene TRBV10-3 combines with J gene TRBJ2-7; D gene uncertain. This CDR3 comprises 13 residues. Germline V lookup: CDR1 ENHRY, CDR2 SYGVKD. The CDR3 sequence is CAISELASYEQYF. CDR3 DNA sequence: TGTGCCATCAGTGAGTTGGCTTCGTACGAGCAGTACTTT.

Regarding this clonotype: It may be a read error: a sequence one base away is much more abundant. V is TRBV20-1 and J is TRBJ2-7, with D possibly TRBD2 on 6 matching bases. CDR3 length: 15 residues. V was shortened by 2 bases and J by 2 bases, with 16 bases between the two germline ends. Per the germline V gene, CDR1 is DFQATT and CDR2 is SNEGSKA (reference sequence). The CDR3 region has the DNA TGCAGTGCTAGACCCAAGGGGACTCCAACCTACGAGCAGTACTTC. This encodes CSARPKGTPTYEQYF.

V is TRBV27 and J is TRBJ2-7; maybe TRBD1 (5 bases). CDR1 is MNHEY, CDR2 SMNVEV, per germline (reference sequence). The CDR3 loop spans 11 amino acids. V was cut by 3 bases and J by 7 bases, with 7 bases left in between. The CDR3 DNA follows: TGTGCCAGCAGTTTTCAGGGTGAGCAGTACTTC. This encodes CASSFQGEQYF.

This clonotype was seen ten or more times. This chain joins TRBV5-1 and TRBJ1-2; TRBD1 matches 8 bases. Trimming took 0 bases from V and 4 from J; bases not matched to a gene: 5. Per germline, CDR1 SGHRS and CDR2 YFSETQ. The CDR3 spans 15 residues. This chain's CDR3 is CASSLEAGGLYGYTF. The CDR3 DNA is TGCGCCAGCAGCTTGGAGGCAGGGGGCCTCTATGGCTACACCTTC.

This clonotype was observed at least ten times. The V call is TRBV10-3, the J call TRBJ2-3, with D perhaps matching TRBD1 (5 bases). The CDR3 is made up of 15 amino acids. The V end lost 6 bases, the J end lost 6 bases, and 19 bases lay between the germline ends. Germline CDR1 is ENHRY and CDR2 is SYGVKD. CDR3: CAISQTQETRDTQYF. The CDR3 DNA reads as TGTGCCATCAGCCAGACACAGGAGACGAGGGATACGCAGTATTTT.

This clonotype was seen repeatedly, ten times or more. The chain employs TRBV20-1 and TRBJ1-6; no definite D call. CDR3 length equals 14 residues. In germline, CDR1 is DFQATT, CDR2 SNEGSKA (reference sequence). The V gene lost 6 bases and the J gene lost 10 bases, with 19 bases spanning the gap. The CDR3 loop reads CSARTGRGESPLHF. The DNA for the CDR3 is TGCAGTGCGCGGACTGGACGGGGTGAATCACCCCTCCACTTT.

This clonotype was seen repeatedly, ten times or more. The V and J genes are TRBV2 and TRBJ2-1, with D hard to call. This CDR3 region has 11 residues. The V gene lost 6 bases and the J gene lost 5 bases, with 5 bases spanning the gap. CDR1 is SNHLY, CDR2 FYNNEI, per germline. The CDR3 nucleotides read TGTGCCAGCAGGCTCAACAATGAGCAGTTCTTC. This translates into CASRLNNEQFF.

This clonotype was seen many times. The chain has TRBV20-1 and TRBJ1-3, with D unresolved. This CDR3 contains 12 residues. Per the germline V gene, CDR1 is DFQATT and CDR2 is SNEGSKA (reference sequence). Trimming cost V 0 bases and J 5 bases, with 5 bases left between them. The CDR3, as DNA: TGCAGTGCTAGAGATATGAGAAACACCATATATTTT. Its translation: CSARDMRNTIYF.

This clonotype came up many times. Here the CDR3 reads CASSDRGRGSNEQFF. The CDR3 region has the DNA TGTGCCAGCAGTGACAGGGGTAGGGGTTCGAATGAGCAGTTCTTC. The chain carries TRBV7-9 and TRBJ2-1; 8 nucleotides align to TRBD1. Trimming at V came to 6 bases and at J to 7 bases, leaving 11 bases not matched to a gene. The CDR3 covers 15 residues. Germline V gene data show CDR1 as SEHNR and CDR2 as FQNEAQ (reference sequence).

The rearrangement uses TRBV11-1 and TRBJ2-1; 13 bases map to TRBD2. V lost 5 bases to trimming and J lost 8 bases; unmatched junction nucleotides: 6. In germline, CDR1 is SGHAT, CDR2 FQDESV (reference sequence). This CDR3 is built from 15 residues. CDR3 sequence: CASSELAGGLHEQFF. CDR3 nucleotide sequence: TGTGCCAGCAGCGAACTAGCGGGAGGGCTCCATGAGCAGTTCTTC.

V gene TRBV29-1 combines with J gene TRBJ2-7; 9 positions match TRBD1. Germline V gene sequence: CDR1 SQVTM, CDR2 ANQGSEA. V lost 6 bases, J lost 1 base, and 7 bases stayed unmatched. The CDR3 extends over 14 amino acids. This chain's CDR3 is CSVETGGVSYEQYF. Here the CDR3 DNA reads TGCAGCGTCGAGACAGGGGGTGTATCCTACGAGCAGTACTTC.